The next 23 T cell receptor beta chains were all read from a single sample in a study of blood T cell repertoires in COVID-19. The repertoire was sequenced with immunoSEQ multiplex PCR; TCRdb's copy has only in-frame clones and lacks some. The data show 130,000 to 150,000 clones, around 82% seen once. The sequenced material came from peripheral blood. These TCRs come from a human donor with acute or convalescent COVID-19. The donor label of this sample is uncertain.

This clone has more than one count but fewer than ten. The chain links TRBV19 to TRBJ2-2; D is perhaps TRBD1 (6 bases). V lost 1 base and J 7 bases, leaving 16 bases between the germline ends. The germline gives CDR1 LNHDA, CDR2 SQIVND (reference sequence). The CDR3 extends over 16 amino acids. The CDR3 nucleotides are TGTGCCAGTAGTATAGTTGGTACAACAGGGTACGGGGAGCTGTTTTTT. Protein sequence: CASSIVGTTGYGELFF.

This clone was counted a few times. The chain combines TRBV5-4 with TRBJ1-1; a weak D match, TRBD1 (6 bases). CDR1 is SGHNT and CDR2 is YYREEE in the germline V gene (reference sequence). The length of the CDR3 is 14 residues. The V end lost 0 bases, the J end lost 4 bases, and 10 bases lay between the germline ends. CDR3 residues: CASSLEGGLTEAFF. Here the CDR3 DNA reads TGTGCCAGCAGCTTGGAGGGGGGGCTCACTGAAGCTTTCTTT. The variable domain in full, with the rest retrieved from reference TRBV5-4 and TRBJ1-1, is ETGVTQSPTHLIKTRGQQVTLRCSSQSGHNTVSWYQQALGQGPQFIFQYYREEENGRGNFPPRFSGLQFPNYSSELNVNALELDDSALYLCASSLEGGLTEAFFGQGTRLTVV.

This chain joins TRBV19 and TRBJ1-5; 7 bases are shared with TRBD1. CDR1 is LNHDA and CDR2 is SQIVND in the germline V gene (reference sequence). The J segment lost 3 bases and the V segment lost 3 bases, leaving 2 bases of the junction unmatched. The CDR3 contains 14 residues. CDR3 in amino acids: CASSMTGFNQPQHF. The CDR3 DNA reads as TGTGCCAGTAGTATGACAGGGTTCAATCAGCCCCAGCATTTT.

A few counts support this clone. The chain is built from TRBV5-4 and TRBJ1-2, with 7 bases identical to TRBD1. The ends lost 3 bases at V and 2 bases at J; junction bases unmatched: 7. The CDR3 is made up of 15 amino acids. Germline V gene data show CDR1 as SGHNT and CDR2 as YYREEE (reference sequence). For the CDR3, the DNA is TGTGCCAGCAGCTCCCGGGACAGACTGAACTATGGCTACACCTTC. Residues: CASSSRDRLNYGYTF.

The chain combines TRBV2 with TRBJ1-2; D not resolved. Trimming left V 7 bases short and J 5 bases short, with 14 bases between. The CDR3 runs 13 residues. The germline V gene has CDR1 SNHLY and CDR2 FYNNEI. The CDR3 here is CASTLRADYGYTF. The CDR3 DNA is TGTGCCAGCACCCTGAGGGCGGATTATGGCTACACCTTC.

This clone was detected ten times or more. The chain couples TRBV10-1 to TRBJ1-1; tentative D call: TRBD1 (5 bases). The CDR3 has 16 amino acids. Germline values: CDR1 WNHNN, CDR2 SYGVQD (reference sequence). Trimming took 0 bases from V and 1 from J, leaving 12 bases between them. This chain's CDR3 is CASSESGQAPNTEAFF. The CDR3 DNA reads TGCGCCAGCAGTGAGTCGGGGCAGGCCCCGAACACTGAAGCTTTCTTT.

The chain couples TRBV6-5 to TRBJ2-7; maybe TRBD1 (6 bases). Germline V gives CDR1 MNHEY, CDR2 SVGAGI. V lost 6 bases and J 4 bases, leaving 13 bases between the germline ends. The CDR3 runs 13 residues. CDR3 sequence: CASSGTGFYEQYF. The CDR3, as DNA: TGTGCCAGCAGCGGAACAGGGTTTTACGAGCAGTACTTC.

The V gene is TRBV6-6, the J gene TRBJ2-2, with TRBD2 identical over 8 bases. In germline, CDR1 is MNHNY, CDR2 SVGAGI (reference sequence). V shed 5 bases and J 8 bases; nucleotides not matched to a gene: 4. The CDR3 length is 13 residues. CDR3 residues: CASSPREGGELFF. CDR3 nucleotide sequence: TGTGCCAGCAGTCCCCGGGAGGGGGGGGAGCTGTTTTTT.

The chain combines TRBV13 with TRBJ2-5, with 8 bases fitting TRBD2. This CDR3 comprises 14 residues. V lost 8 bases, J lost 5 bases, and 10 bases stayed unmatched. Looked up from germline, CDR1 is PRHDT and CDR2 is FYEKMQ (reference sequence). The CDR3 DNA reads as TGTGCCAGCCTGACCCGGGGGGGGCCTGAGACCCAGTACTTC. As protein: CASLTRGGPETQYF.

The rearrangement uses TRBV6-6 and TRBJ1-1; 11 positions match TRBD1. V trimming: 5 bases; J trimming: 6 bases; junction bases outside the gene matches: 5. The CDR3 is 14 residues long. CDR1 and CDR2 (germline): MNHNY, SVGAGI (reference sequence). This chain's CDR3 is CASSNPGQGAEAFF. CDR3 nucleotide sequence: TGTGCCAGCAGTAATCCGGGACAGGGGGCTGAAGCTTTCTTT.

This clone is a singleton in its sample. This chain uses TRBV6-5 with TRBJ2-2; TRBD1 is a possible D gene (5 bases). CDR3 size: 14 residues. Germline assignment: CDR1 MNHEY and CDR2 SVGAGI. V gave up 6 bases and J gave up 0 bases, with 8 bases separating them. The chain's CDR3 is CASSRTTNTGELFF. The DNA of the CDR3 is TGTGCCAGCAGCCGGACAACGAACACCGGGGAGCTGTTTTTT.

This clone appeared a single time. This chain uses TRBV7-2 with TRBJ1-1; the match to TRBD1 covers 7 bases. J was trimmed by 4 bases and V by 2 bases; bases with no gene match: 10. The CDR3 is 16 amino acids. CDR1 and CDR2 (germline): SGHTA, FQGNSA. DNA for the CDR3: TGTGCCAGCAGCTTACGACAGGGACTTAGAAGCACTGAAGCTTTCTTT. This translates into CASSLRQGLRSTEAFF.

This sequence joins TRBV4-1 and TRBJ2-3, with TRBD1 matching over 8 bases. Germline V gives CDR1 MGHRA, CDR2 YSYEKL. V shed 5 bases and J 4 bases; nucleotides not matched to a gene: 17. The CDR3 is 18 amino acids. The CDR3 DNA is TGCGCCAGCAGCTTAACCCAGGACAGGGATGGGTTGCCAGATACGCAGTATTTT. Protein: CASSLTQDRDGLPDTQYF.

V gene TRBV13 combines with J gene TRBJ2-3, with 7 positions matching TRBD2. The germline V gene encodes CDR1 PRHDT and CDR2 FYEKMQ (reference sequence). This CDR3 has 15 residues. J gave up 0 bases and V 0 bases, and 0 bases lay outside the gene matches. CDR3 sequence (DNA): TGTGCCAGCAGCTTAGGACTAGCGAGCACAGATACGCAGTATTTT. This gives the protein CASSLGLASTDTQYF.

This clone was recorded many times. The V call is TRBV7-9, the J call TRBJ1-5, with a possible D match to TRBD1 (6 bases). CDR1 SEHNR and CDR2 FQNEAQ come from the germline V gene (reference sequence). The V gene lost 5 bases and the J gene lost 4 bases, with 12 bases spanning the gap. The CDR3 sequence is 14 residues long. CDR3 loop: CASSQNRENQPQHF. CDR3 coding DNA: TGTGCCAGCAGCCAGAACAGGGAAAATCAGCCCCAGCATTTT.

This chain links TRBV5-1 with TRBJ1-1; 7 bases align to TRBD1. The trim removed 2 bases at V and 2 bases at J, leaving 3 bases unmatched. CDR1 is SGHRS and CDR2 is YFSETQ in the germline V gene. The CDR3 has 14 residues. This chain's CDR3 is CASSLQGQNTEAFF. As DNA, the CDR3 is TGCGCCAGCAGCTTACAGGGGCAAAACACTGAAGCTTTCTTT.

This clone was recorded at least ten times. The chain employs TRBV20-1 and TRBJ1-2, with D maybe TRBD1 (5 bases). Germline V gene lookup returns CDR1 DFQATT and CDR2 SNEGSKA (reference sequence). Trimming left V 3 bases short and J 5 bases short, with 13 bases between. The length of the CDR3 is 13 residues. CDR3 sequence: CSASPETGYGYTF. The CDR3 DNA follows: TGCAGTGCTAGTCCCGAAACAGGTTATGGCTACACCTTC.

V and J are TRBV28 and TRBJ1-1; TRBD1 is a possible D gene (5 bases). The germline V and J ends were trimmed by 2 bases and 0 bases, with 10 bases remaining between them. Looked up from germline, CDR1 is MDHEN and CDR2 is SYDVKM. The CDR3 runs 15 residues. CDR3 sequence reads: CASSLRDLMNTEAFF. The CDR3, as DNA: TGTGCCAGCAGTTTAAGGGACTTAATGAACACTGAAGCTTTCTTT.

The table lists this clone with a count of one. The chain joins TRBV7-2 to TRBJ2-1, with TRBD1 matching 8 bases. The germline V gene has CDR1 SGHTA and CDR2 FQGNSA. Trimming at V came to 3 bases and at J to 6 bases, leaving 4 bases not matched to a gene. This CDR3 spans 14 amino acids. The CDR3 sequence: CASSFFDRGNEQFF. CDR3 in DNA: TGTGCCAGCAGCTTCTTCGACAGGGGCAATGAGCAGTTCTTC.

The chain combines TRBV5-5 with TRBJ1-1; D call uncertain. CDR1 is SGHKS, CDR2 YYEKEE, per germline (reference sequence). The length of the CDR3 is 13 residues. V was clipped by 0 bases and J by 5 bases, with 8 bases between them. This CDR3 is CASSLEPVTEAFF. CDR3 nucleotide sequence: TGTGCCAGCAGCTTGGAACCGGTAACTGAAGCTTTCTTT.

This sequence joins TRBV18 and TRBJ1-2, with D possibly matching TRBD1 (6 bases). The germline gives CDR1 KGHSH, CDR2 LQKENI. The V end lost 1 base, the J end lost 0 bases, and 9 bases lay between the germline ends. The CDR3 has 15 amino acids. The CDR3 loop is CASSPQGETNYGYTF. As DNA, the CDR3 is TGTGCCAGCTCACCACAGGGGGAGACTAACTATGGCTACACCTTC.

This chain uses TRBV2 with TRBJ2-3, with 7 bases lining up with TRBD2. The germline gives CDR1 SNHLY, CDR2 FYNNEI. V was clipped by 10 bases and J by 1 base; unmatched bases: 8. The CDR3 totals 14 residues. CDR3 amino acids: CAIRLTSGTDTQYF. In DNA, the CDR3 is TGTGCCATCCGCCTAACTAGCGGCACAGATACGCAGTATTTT.

The chain joins TRBV7-2 to TRBJ1-1, with 7 bases that match TRBD1. Germline V gene data show CDR1 as SGHTA and CDR2 as FQGNSA. With 6 bases clipped from V and 6 bases from J, the junction kept 10 bases outside the gene matches. The CDR3 spans 14 residues. The CDR3 is CASSFRQGVAEAFF. CDR3 nucleotide sequence: TGTGCCAGCAGTTTCCGACAGGGCGTAGCTGAAGCTTTCTTT.